This T cell receptor beta chain was retrieved from a study of cytomegalovirus exposure and HLA in healthy donors. This clone was detected only once. Donors counted as nominally healthy when sampled, yet unrecorded immune exposures were likely. From germline, CDR1 is SNHLY and CDR2 FYNNEI. This CDR3 comprises 15 residues. With 2 bases clipped from V and 2 bases from J, the junction kept 3 bases outside the gene matches. The PCR had 60 Vbeta and 13 Jbeta primers. The method was immunoSEQ multiplex PCR; TCRdb's version includes in-frame clones alone and lacks a portion of them. This sample yields 100,000 to 150,000 clones, of which just under 75% are seen a single time; 4.8% belongs to the top ten.

The sequenced sample consisted of PBMCs. The chain joins TRBV2 to TRBJ2-5; 9 bases map to TRBD2. This receptor was identified in a man aged 60-69 years in good health and CMV-seropositive. CDR3 DNA sequence: TGTGCCAGCAGTGAACCTGCGGGGGGGCAAGAGACCCAGTACTTC. Amino acid sequence: CASSEPAGGQETQYF.